This TCR beta chain was sequenced during a study of PD-1 blockade in classical Hodgkin lymphoma. Overall study results and limits: Newly diagnosed patients were reported to start with lower TCR diversity than healthy donors. Complete responders showed a baseline diversity that resembled the diversity of newly diagnosed patients.

With respect to this clone: Its antigen is not known.

Time point here: cycle 4 day 1 (C4D1), after 5 to 7 weeks of nivolumab. Brentuximab vedotin exposure varied, and every patient relapsed after autologous stem cell transplantation. Thawed PBMCs yielded CD4+ T cells through magnetic negative selection. The assay was immunoSEQ multiplex PCR, and TCRdb's table has in-frame clones only and misses some. Found here are some 30,000 clones, approximately 85% of them singletons; the top ten hold around 2.3%. The CDR3 extends over 15 amino acids. The germline V and J ends were trimmed by 5 bases and 2 bases, with 15 bases remaining between them. Germline CDR1 is SGHRS and CDR2 is YFSETQ.

The clonotype comes from a human donor with classical Hodgkin lymphoma. This specimen consisted of CD4+ T cells from blood, obtained before the fourth cycle of nivolumab. The V call is TRBV5-1, the J call TRBJ2-3; maybe TRBD1 (7 bases). CDR3 region: CASSQGGRYTDTQYF. CDR3 in DNA: TGCGCCAGCAGTCAGGGGGGCCGGTACACAGATACGCAGTATTTT.